The rows below give T cell receptor beta chains drawn from one sample of a study of cytomegalovirus exposure and HLA in healthy donors. The data were produced by immunoSEQ multiplex PCR, yet TCRdb's version contains in-frame clones alone and is incomplete. The sample carries roughly 100,000 clones, around 79% recorded once. Sequences were obtained from PBMCs. Receptors were obtained from a woman aged 40 to 49 in good health and CMV-seronegative. Each CDR3 is given with its conserved first and last residue. Fields, in order: CDR3 DNA, CDR3 protein, CDR3 length, J gene, D gene, clone size, V gene. D genes are given only for firm matches. Expanded clones are given a class, and other clones once, few, many or no size at all.

TGTGCCAGCAGTTTACAGGTGGGGGGAGAGACCCAGTACTTC,CASSLQVGGETQYF,14,TRBJ2-5,-,-,TRBV28
TGTGCCAGCAGTCAAGTCCCGGGAGCTTTCTTT,CASSQVPGAFF,11,TRBJ1-1,-,few,TRBV25-1
TGTGCCAGCAGTGATTGGAGCTTTTTCGCCTTC,CASSDWSFFAF,11,TRBJ1-2,-,-,TRBV6-1
TGCGCCAGCAGCCAAGGCAGGGGGTGGACCGGGGAGCTGTTTTTT,CASSQGRGWTGELFF,15,TRBJ2-2,TRBD1,-,TRBV4-1
TGTGCCAGCAGCTTGGTGGCTCGTGGGGGGAACTATGGCTACACCTTC,CASSLVARGGNYGYTF,16,TRBJ1-2,-,-,TRBV5-4
TGTGCCAGCAGTGTCGGGGGATCCTGGAATGAGCAGTTCTTC,CASSVGGSWNEQFF,14,TRBJ2-1,-,-,TRBV6-1
TGTGCCAGCGAGGTCTCCATTGGGACAGCGGGGGAGAATGGCTACACCTTC,CASEVSIGTAGENGYTF,17,TRBJ1-2,TRBD1,-,TRBV28
TGCAGCGTTGGACAGCCTAATTCACCCCTCCACTTT,CSVGQPNSPLHF,12,TRBJ1-6,-,-,TRBV29-1
TGTGCCAGTAGTTCCAGGGCATCTAATGAAAAACTGTTTTTT,CASSSRASNEKLFF,14,TRBJ1-4,-,few,TRBV19
TGCAGCGCTCTTGTCGGGGAGCTGTTTTTT,CSALVGELFF,10,TRBJ2-2,-,-,TRBV20-1
TGTGCCAGTAGTGAGGGACAGGGAGACTATGGCTACACCTTC,CASSEGQGDYGYTF,14,TRBJ1-2,TRBD1,-,TRBV19
TGTGCCAGCAGCTTAGAGGCTAGCGGGGGAGTCACCGGGGAGCTGTTTTTT,CASSLEASGGVTGELFF,17,TRBJ2-2,TRBD2,-,TRBV11-2
TGCACCAGCAGCCAAGGGACAGGGCTCAAAGCAGGTGTGGTTATGAACACTGAAGCTTTCTTT,CTSSQGTGLKAGVVMNTEAFF,21,TRBJ1-1,-,-,TRBV1
TGTGCCAGTAGTATCACAGCGAACACTGAAGCTTTCTTT,CASSITANTEAFF,13,TRBJ1-1,-,-,TRBV19
TGTGCCAGCAGCTTGGGCTACTTACTAAACAATGAGCAGTTCTTC,CASSLGYLLNNEQFF,15,TRBJ2-1,-,few,TRBV5-6
TGTGCCAGCAGCGGCCTCTCGGGTGGCTACACCTTC,CASSGLSGGYTF,12,TRBJ1-2,-,-,TRBV13
TGTGCCAGCAGTTTTTATAACGAGCAGTACTTC,CASSFYNEQYF,11,TRBJ2-7,-,-,TRBV27
TGTGCCAGTAGCTCGGCCGGGAGGGATACGCAGTATTTT,CASSSAGRDTQYF,13,TRBJ2-3,TRBD2,-,TRBV19
TGCGCCAGCAGAGAGGCCCCCGGCTCCCCGGAGCAGTTCTTC,CASREAPGSPEQFF,14,TRBJ2-1,-,-,TRBV5-1
TGTGCTAGTGGTCCCACGAAAAGCAACAGGGTTAACACTGAAGCTTTCTTT,CASGPTKSNRVNTEAFF,17,TRBJ1-1,-,few,TRBV12-5
TGCGCCAGCAGCCAAGATTACAGGGGTTTGAACACTGAAGCTTTCTTT,CASSQDYRGLNTEAFF,16,TRBJ1-1,TRBD1,-,TRBV4-3
TGTGCCAGCGTTGGGCCGGGGAGAAACATTCAGTACTTC,CASVGPGRNIQYF,13,TRBJ2-4,-,-,TRBV6-1
TGTGCCAGCAGCTTTGCGGGGCCCTCCTACAATGAGCAGTTCTTC,CASSFAGPSYNEQFF,15,TRBJ2-1,-,-,TRBV5-4
TGTGCCAGCAGCTCTTGGGGGACACTTCAAGAGACCCAGTACTTC,CASSSWGTLQETQYF,15,TRBJ2-5,-,-,TRBV7-2
TGTGCCAGCAGCTCCCCCGACAGATATAGCAATCAGCCCCAGCATTTT,CASSSPDRYSNQPQHF,16,TRBJ1-5,-,few,TRBV5-6
TGTGCCAGCTCACCCTGGGTGGGGAAGACAGAAGAGACCCAGTACTTC,CASSPWVGKTEETQYF,16,TRBJ2-5,-,-,TRBV18
TGCAGCGTTGATTCGCGGGCAGCTCCCTCTAACTATGGCTACACCTTC,CSVDSRAAPSNYGYTF,16,TRBJ1-2,-,-,TRBV29-1
TGCGCCAGCAGCCAAGGTGGGAGGGCAGGCGGGAACACTGAAGCTTTCTTT,CASSQGGRAGGNTEAFF,17,TRBJ1-1,-,-,TRBV4-3
TGTGCCAGCTCACTGCAGCGGGATCAGCCCCAGCATTTT,CASSLQRDQPQHF,13,TRBJ1-5,-,-,TRBV18
TGTGCCAGCAGATACAACCGGGACAGAGCCTACGAGCAGTACTTC,CASRYNRDRAYEQYF,15,TRBJ2-7,TRBD1,once,TRBV6-1
TGTGCCAGCAGCTCCGGACAGGGGCTAAGTAGCAATCAGCCCCAGCATTTT,CASSSGQGLSSNQPQHF,17,TRBJ1-5,TRBD1,-,TRBV5-8
TGCGCCAGCAGTTTGAGACAGGGAAGCGACACTGAAGCTTTCTTT,CASSLRQGSDTEAFF,15,TRBJ1-1,TRBD1,-,TRBV5-1
TGTGCCAGCAGCGGACTTATGGTCGACACTGAAGCTTTCTTT,CASSGLMVDTEAFF,14,TRBJ1-1,-,few,TRBV5-5
TGCGCCAGCAGCTTTACTCGGAACACTGAAGCTTTCTTT,CASSFTRNTEAFF,13,TRBJ1-1,-,-,TRBV5-1
TGTGCCAGCAGCCCAAGGGTGGGACAAATGAACACTGAAGCTTTCTTT,CASSPRVGQMNTEAFF,16,TRBJ1-1,-,-,TRBV7-2
TGTGCCAGCAGCAAAGGACCCCCCGGGACACCGAAGGGGTGCGAAAAACTGTTTTTT,CASSKGPPGTPKGCEKLFF,19,TRBJ1-4,-,-,TRBV21-1
TGTGCCAGCAGTACCACGTCTAGCGGGGAAAGGTATGAGCAGTTCTTC,CASSTTSSGERYEQFF,16,TRBJ2-1,TRBD2,-,TRBV6-6
TGTGCCAGCAGTGAATTCCAAACAATGACATTTCAGGACACAGATACGCAGTATTTT,CASSEFQTMTFQDTDTQYF,19,TRBJ2-3,-,once,TRBV6-1
TGTGCCAGCAGCTTAGCTTACTCGGGGGCAGATACGCAGTATTTT,CASSLAYSGADTQYF,15,TRBJ2-3,-,-,TRBV7-8
TGTGCCAGCAGCACGACAGGTCAGGCCCGAGAGACCCAGTACTTC,CASSTTGQARETQYF,15,TRBJ2-5,-,-,TRBV6-5
TGTGCCAGCAGCTACGTACCGGGACTAGTCGCAGGGACCCAGTACTTC,CASSYVPGLVAGTQYF,16,TRBJ2-5,TRBD2,-,TRBV7-9
TGTGCCAGTAGTCAAGGACAGGGGGCCTGGTCCCAGCATTTT,CASSQGQGAWSQHF,14,TRBJ1-5,TRBD1,-,TRBV19